This TCR beta chain was sequenced for a study of blood T cell repertoires in COVID-19. Across the whole study: From T cells, B-cell-depleted T cells, or PBMCs came the material, which was cDNA or gDNA.

Only in-frame clones appear in the TCRdb table, and some are missing; sequencing was by immunoSEQ multiplex PCR. The table records around 200,000 clones, about four fifths of them present only once. Unmatched junction bases numbered 11, after V lost 5 bases and J lost 7 bases. Germline values: CDR1 SNHLY, CDR2 FYNNEI. The CDR3 runs 15 residues. The J gene is TRBJ2-3, the V gene TRBV2; 8 bases are shared with TRBD2. This clonotype originated in a human donor in a cohort sampled during active COVID-19. Source material: peripheral blood. CDR3: CASSWTSRNRHTQYF. DNA for the CDR3: TGTGCCAGCAGTTGGACTAGCAGGAACAGACATACGCAGTATTTT.